This paragraph reports one T cell receptor (beta chain). The sample originates from a study of blood T cell repertoires in COVID-19. Study details: Italy, Spain and the United States were the sources of the convalescent and acute COVID-19 samples. Sources were T cells, B-cell-depleted T cells, or PBMCs; the material itself was cDNA or gDNA.

The CDR3 runs to 14 residues. CDR1 SNHLY and CDR2 FYNNEI come from the germline V gene. V was pared by 6 bases and J by 0 bases, with 9 bases between. In the original analysis: From reference gene primer amplification, estimates of nucleated cell counts were derived. Clones were read by immunoSEQ multiplex PCR, and TCRdb kept only the in-frame ones, dropping some. That table gives V, J and clone size, and the DNA gave D and trimming. Of about 270,000 clones in the sample, 86% were seen once. The chain employs TRBV2 and TRBJ1-3; weak D call: TRBD1 (5 bases). Specimen: peripheral blood. The TCR sequence derives from a man aged 40-55 years with active or convalescent COVID-19. In DNA, the CDR3 is TGTGCCAGCAGAGACAGAGACTCTGGAAACACCATATATTTT. It encodes CASRDRDSGNTIYF.